Below are 18 T cell receptor beta chains sequenced from a single sample in a study of lymphopenia after photon versus proton radiotherapy. Clones were read by immunoSEQ multiplex PCR, and TCRdb kept only the in-frame ones, dropping some. This table holds 30,000 to 40,000 clones, 84% found once. Sequenced here: peripheral blood, sampled from a patient treated with proton-based radiotherapy. The receptors were gathered from an older woman with pancreatic cancer.

The chain links TRBV2 to TRBJ1-2; maybe TRBD1 (5 bases). The CDR3 is 15 amino acids. V lost 9 bases to trimming and J lost 3 bases, with 20 bases between them. Germline V gene lookup returns CDR1 SNHLY and CDR2 FYNNEI. CDR3: CASATAGGTDYGYTF. CDR3 DNA sequence: TGTGCCAGTGCAACTGCAGGAGGGACGGACTATGGCTACACCTTC.

The chain joins TRBV4-3 to TRBJ1-4, with D perhaps matching TRBD1 (6 bases). V shed 1 base and J shed 11 bases, with 14 bases lying between them. Germline loops: CDR1 LGHNA, CDR2 YSLEER. The CDR3 sequence is 14 residues long. CDR3 in amino acids: CASSQGVWGAKLFF. The CDR3 bases are TGCGCCAGCAGCCAAGGGGTCTGGGGGGCGAAACTGTTTTTT.

This chain links TRBV6-5 with TRBJ1-3; perhaps TRBD1 as D (5 bases). The germline V gene has CDR1 MNHEY and CDR2 SVGAGI. V lost 10 bases and J lost 1, with 11 bases in between. This CDR3 contains 13 residues. CDR3 bases: TGTGCCACCAGGGCTATTTCTGGAAACACCATATATTTT. Its translation is CATRAISGNTIYF.

The chain couples TRBV5-6 to TRBJ1-1; D possibly corresponds to TRBD1 (6 bases). The CDR3 length is 16 residues. V dropped 4 bases and J dropped 1 base, with 17 bases sitting between them. Per the germline V gene, CDR1 is SGHDT and CDR2 is YYEEEE. The CDR3 DNA is TGTGCCAGCAGCCTTTACACAGGGCTCGGGAACACTGAAGCTTTCTTT. Translating it yields CASSLYTGLGNTEAFF.

The V call is TRBV28, the J call TRBJ2-7; D may be TRBD1 (6 bases). V dropped 5 bases and J dropped 7 bases, with 12 bases sitting between them. This CDR3 is 12 amino acids long. The germline gives CDR1 MDHEN, CDR2 SYDVKM. This CDR3 reads CASSPWGQEQYF. Written as DNA, the CDR3 is TGTGCCAGCAGTCCCTGGGGGCAAGAGCAGTACTTC.

This chain uses TRBV5-1 with TRBJ1-1, with 10 bases aligning to TRBD1. Unmatched junction bases numbered 5, after V lost 3 bases and J lost 6 bases. Germline V gives CDR1 SGHRS, CDR2 YFSETQ. The CDR3 runs to 14 residues. The CDR3 region has the DNA TGCGCCAGCAGCTCTACCGGACAGGGGGCTGAAGCTTTCTTT. Its protein product is CASSSTGQGAEAFF.

This clone was counted a few times. The CDR3 loop is CAWKTASLSYNEQFF. The CDR3 nucleotides read TGTGCCTGGAAGACGGCCTCACTCTCCTACAATGAGCAGTTCTTC. The chain carries TRBV30 and TRBJ2-1; unclear D gene. V lost 4 bases and J lost 0, with 13 bases in between. The germline V gene has CDR1 GTSNPN and CDR2 SVGIG (reference sequence). The CDR3 spans 15 residues.

This clone showed up just once. The chain combines TRBV4-3 with TRBJ2-5; perhaps TRBD1 as D (6 bases). The J call may be mistaken, given a closer DNA end match to TRBJ2-7. CDR1 is LGHNA, CDR2 YSLEER, per germline. The CDR3 spans 14 residues. The DNA for the CDR3 is TGCGCCAGCAGCCAAGACGGCCCCAGGGGCGAGCAGTACTTC. Protein: CASSQDGPRGEQYF.

The chain recombines TRBV6-1 with TRBJ2-7, with D possibly matching TRBD2 (6 bases). CDR1 and CDR2 from the germline V gene are MNHNS and SASEGT. The CDR3 has 12 amino acids. V lost 5 bases, J lost 4 bases, and 9 bases lay in between. The CDR3 bases are TGTGCCAGCAGTCTAGCGAGGTACGAGCAGTACTTC. Translating it yields CASSLARYEQYF.

This chain links TRBV2 with TRBJ1-2; D remains unclear. CDR3 length: 15 residues. The germline CDR1 and CDR2 sequences are SNHLY and FYNNEI. Trimming pared 1 base from V and 4 bases from J, leaving 13 bases between. The CDR3 nucleotides read TGTGCCAGCAGTGAAGAGGCAGGAAGAACCTATGGCTACACCTTC. Protein sequence: CASSEEAGRTYGYTF.

V and J are TRBV18 and TRBJ1-1; 8 nucleotides agree with TRBD1. Germline trimming cut 3 bases from V and 3 bases from J; bases unmatched to any gene: 9. CDR3 size: 16 residues. The germline V gene has CDR1 KGHSH and CDR2 LQKENI. The CDR3: CASSPYTGGTDTEAFF. The CDR3 DNA sequence: TGTGCCAGCTCACCCTATACAGGGGGGACGGACACTGAAGCTTTCTTT.

The chain has TRBV27 and TRBJ2-1, with 11 bases matching TRBD2. CDR1 MNHEY and CDR2 SMNVEV come from the germline V gene (reference sequence). This CDR3 has 18 amino acids. V was pared by 5 bases and J by 0 bases, with 9 bases of the junction left unmatched. The CDR3 DNA reads TGTGCCAGCAGTAGAGGGACTAGCGGAGGGAACTCCTACAATGAGCAGTTCTTC. Protein product: CASSRGTSGGNSYNEQFF.

This clone was seen only once. The rearrangement links TRBV28 to TRBJ1-2, with a tentative D call TRBD1 (6 bases). This CDR3 has 13 residues. Germline-derived CDR1 and CDR2 are MDHEN and SYDVKM. The V end was cut by 6 bases, the J end by 2 bases, with 10 bases between. CDR3 region: CASSLTGNYGYTF. For the CDR3, the DNA is TGTGCCAGCAGCCTCACAGGGAACTATGGCTACACCTTC.

CDR3 sequence: CASTRANSYEQYF. The CDR3 DNA follows: TGTGCCAGCACCAGGGCAAACTCCTACGAGCAGTACTTC. J is TRBJ2-7 and V is TRBV9, with D possibly being TRBD1 (5 bases). V lost 6 bases, J lost 0 bases, and 10 bases lay in between. CDR3 length: 13 amino acids. Germline CDR1 reads SGDLS; CDR2 reads YYNGEE.

This chain links TRBV9 with TRBJ2-1; TRBD2 aligns across 10 bases. The CDR3 totals 15 residues. The V segment lost 3 bases and the J segment 7 bases; nucleotides outside the gene matches: 7. Germline lookup yields CDR1 SGDLS and CDR2 YYNGEE. The CDR3 sequence: CASSGAGGSRNEQFF. CDR3 bases: TGTGCCAGCAGCGGAGCGGGAGGGTCCCGGAATGAGCAGTTCTTC.

This clone is medium-sized. This sequence joins TRBV5-1 and TRBJ2-1, with D unclear. This CDR3 has 13 residues. V lost 4 bases, J lost 2 bases, and 7 bases lay in between. Per germline, CDR1 SGHRS and CDR2 YFSETQ. The CDR3 nucleotides are TGCGCCAGCAGCCTTACACCCTACAATGAGCAGTTCTTC. Protein sequence: CASSLTPYNEQFF.

V and J are TRBV19 and TRBJ2-1; D is ambiguous. The CDR3 is 16 amino acids. Trimming pared 5 bases from V and 4 bases from J, leaving 18 bases between. Per the germline V gene, CDR1 is LNHDA and CDR2 is SQIVND (reference sequence). Here the CDR3 DNA reads TGTGCCAGTAGTTTTAGCTCCCTTCGCGGTTACAATGAGCAGTTCTTC. Encoded protein: CASSFSSLRGYNEQFF.

In its sample, this clone was seen once. V usage is TRBV4-3 and J usage is TRBJ2-7, with D perhaps matching TRBD2 (6 bases). Trimming took off 4 bases at V and 5 bases at J, with 21 bases between the two ends. The CDR3 extends over 16 amino acids. Per the germline V gene, CDR1 is LGHNA and CDR2 is YSLEER. As DNA, the CDR3 is TGCGCCAGCAGCCCCAGTCCACTAGCTCCGAGGAACGAGCAGTACTTC. Translating it yields CASSPSPLAPRNEQYF.